These T cell receptor beta chains were read from a single sample in a study of T cell responses to AZD1222 COVID-19 vaccine. Here immunoSEQ multiplex PCR was the method, and the copy in TCRdb shows in-frame clones only, minus some. The sample lists fewer than 20,000 clones, around 92% occurring once. This specimen was peripheral blood, taken 28 days after the second AZD1222 dose. The receptor set was obtained from an adult who received the AZD1222 COVID-19 vaccine. Both conserved end residues are part of each CDR3. A D gene is named only where the DNA matches it firmly. Some rows mark clone size as missing; the rest say once, few, many or name a class of expanded clone.

j_gene: TRBJ2-5; d_gene: NA; v_gene: TRBV14; abundance: NA; CDR3aa: CASSRTRDQETQYF; CDR3nt: TGTGCCAGCTCCAGGACGAGGGACCAAGAGACCCAGTACTTC
j_gene: TRBJ1-5; d_gene: NA; v_gene: TRBV20-1; abundance: NA; CDR3aa: CSASSQGPQHF; CDR3nt: TGCAGTGCTAGCAGTCAGGGGCCCCAGCATTTT
j_gene: TRBJ2-3; d_gene: NA; v_gene: TRBV3-1/TRBV3-2; abundance: NA; CDR3aa: CASTGETDTQYF; CDR3nt: TGTGCCAGCACCGGCGAGACAGATACGCAGTATTTT
j_gene: TRBJ2-7; d_gene: NA; v_gene: TRBV27; abundance: NA; CDR3aa: CASSPRALREQYF; CDR3nt: TGTGCCAGCAGTCCCCGGGCCCTAAGAGAGCAGTACTTC
j_gene: TRBJ2-5; d_gene: NA; v_gene: TRBV7-8; abundance: NA; CDR3aa: CASSLGGRGETQYF; CDR3nt: TGTGCCAGCAGCTTAGGGGGAAGAGGAGAGACCCAGTACTTC
j_gene: TRBJ2-3; d_gene: NA; v_gene: TRBV19; abundance: NA; CDR3aa: CASSNGRDTDTQYF; CDR3nt: TGTGCCAGTAGTAACGGCAGGGACACAGATACGCAGTATTTT
j_gene: TRBJ2-1; d_gene: NA; v_gene: TRBV5-6; abundance: NA; CDR3aa: CASSFGFYNEQFF; CDR3nt: TGTGCCAGCAGCTTTGGCTTCTACAATGAGCAGTTCTTC
j_gene: TRBJ2-7; d_gene: NA; v_gene: TRBV7-3; abundance: NA; CDR3aa: CASSAQGGEQYF; CDR3nt: TGTGCCAGCAGCGCCCAAGGGGGCGAGCAGTACTTC
j_gene: TRBJ2-1; d_gene: NA; v_gene: TRBV11-2; abundance: NA; CDR3aa: CASSLDSRDPLVIF; CDR3nt: TGTGCCAGCAGCTTAGATAGCAGGGACCCCCTTGTGATCTTC
j_gene: TRBJ2-1; d_gene: NA; v_gene: TRBV10-2; abundance: NA; CDR3aa: CASKYLAEQFF; CDR3nt: TGCGCCAGCAAATACCTAGCGGAGCAGTTCTTC
j_gene: TRBJ1-2; d_gene: TRBD1; v_gene: TRBV11-2; abundance: NA; CDR3aa: CASSFGTGYGYTF; CDR3nt: TGTGCCAGCAGCTTCGGGACAGGGTATGGCTACACCTTC
j_gene: TRBJ2-3; d_gene: NA; v_gene: TRBV28; abundance: NA; CDR3aa: CASSPPPWTDTQYF; CDR3nt: TGTGCCAGCAGTCCCCCCCCCTGGACAGATACGCAGTATTTT
j_gene: TRBJ2-5; d_gene: NA; v_gene: TRBV12-3/TRBV12-4; abundance: NA; CDR3aa: CASQAAETQYF; CDR3nt: TGTGCCAGCCAAGCCGCGGAGACCCAGTACTTC
j_gene: TRBJ1-3; d_gene: NA; v_gene: TRBV29-1; abundance: NA; CDR3aa: CSVGVGSGNTIYF; CDR3nt: TGCAGCGTTGGGGTGGGCTCTGGAAACACCATATATTTT
j_gene: TRBJ2-1; d_gene: NA; v_gene: TRBV18; abundance: NA; CDR3aa: CASSPRAPVGGGEQFF; CDR3nt: TGTGCCAGCTCACCACGGGCTCCGGTTGGGGGAGGTGAGCAGTTCTTC
j_gene: TRBJ2-3; d_gene: TRBD2; v_gene: TRBV14; abundance: NA; CDR3aa: CASSQVGTTITDTQYF; CDR3nt: TGTGCCAGCAGCCAAGTCGGGACTACCATCACAGATACGCAGTATTTT
j_gene: TRBJ2-1; d_gene: NA; v_gene: TRBV13; abundance: NA; CDR3aa: CASSFSSEVEQFF; CDR3nt: TGTGCCAGCAGCTTCTCTAGCGAAGTTGAGCAGTTCTTC
j_gene: TRBJ2-1; d_gene: NA; v_gene: TRBV11-2; abundance: NA; CDR3aa: CASSLSQYNEQFF; CDR3nt: TGTGCCAGCAGCTTATCGCAGTACAATGAGCAGTTCTTC
j_gene: TRBJ2-6; d_gene: NA; v_gene: TRBV6-5; abundance: NA; CDR3aa: CASRSDAAGANVLTF; CDR3nt: TGTGCCAGCAGATCCGACGCAGCTGGGGCCAACGTCCTGACTTTC
j_gene: TRBJ1-1; d_gene: NA; v_gene: TRBV14; abundance: few; CDR3aa: CASSRGYTEAFF; CDR3nt: TGTGCCAGCAGCCGTGGGTACACTGAAGCTTTCTTT
j_gene: TRBJ2-1; d_gene: TRBD1; v_gene: TRBV6-2/TRBV6-3; abundance: NA; CDR3aa: CASSYYRGSYNEQFF; CDR3nt: TGTGCCAGCAGTTACTACAGGGGCTCCTACAATGAGCAGTTCTTC
j_gene: TRBJ2-3; d_gene: NA; v_gene: TRBV5-6; abundance: NA; CDR3aa: CASSLYLVDTQYF; CDR3nt: TGTGCCAGCAGCTTGTATTTGGTGGATACGCAGTATTTT
j_gene: TRBJ2-5; d_gene: NA; v_gene: TRBV5-8; abundance: NA; CDR3aa: CASSPGEVQDQETQYF; CDR3nt: TGTGCCAGCAGCCCGGGGGAGGTACAAGATCAAGAGACCCAGTACTTC
j_gene: TRBJ2-5; d_gene: NA; v_gene: TRBV11-2; abundance: NA; CDR3aa: CASTTFHVQETQYF; CDR3nt: TGTGCCAGCACCACCTTTCACGTGCAAGAGACCCAGTACTTC
j_gene: TRBJ1-2; d_gene: NA; v_gene: TRBV6-6; abundance: once; CDR3aa: CASSYSERGMRGYTF; CDR3nt: TGTGCCAGCAGTTACTCCGAGCGGGGTATGCGTGGCTACACCTTC
j_gene: TRBJ2-1; d_gene: TRBD2; v_gene: TRBV7-3; abundance: NA; CDR3aa: CASRLAGPHNEQFF; CDR3nt: TGTGCCAGCAGGCTAGCGGGTCCGCACAATGAGCAGTTCTTC
j_gene: TRBJ2-2; d_gene: NA; v_gene: TRBV6-4; abundance: few; CDR3aa: CASSDSPGTGELFF; CDR3nt: TGTGCCAGCAGTGACTCTCCGGGAACCGGGGAGCTGTTTTTT
j_gene: TRBJ1-2; d_gene: NA; v_gene: TRBV27; abundance: NA; CDR3aa: CASSFQRGYGYTF; CDR3nt: TGTGCCAGCAGTTTCCAGAGGGGCTACGGCTACACCTTC
j_gene: TRBJ1-3; d_gene: NA; v_gene: TRBV24-1; abundance: NA; CDR3aa: CATSEGFGTAGNTIYF; CDR3nt: TGTGCCACCAGTGAAGGTTTCGGCACAGCTGGAAACACCATATATTTT